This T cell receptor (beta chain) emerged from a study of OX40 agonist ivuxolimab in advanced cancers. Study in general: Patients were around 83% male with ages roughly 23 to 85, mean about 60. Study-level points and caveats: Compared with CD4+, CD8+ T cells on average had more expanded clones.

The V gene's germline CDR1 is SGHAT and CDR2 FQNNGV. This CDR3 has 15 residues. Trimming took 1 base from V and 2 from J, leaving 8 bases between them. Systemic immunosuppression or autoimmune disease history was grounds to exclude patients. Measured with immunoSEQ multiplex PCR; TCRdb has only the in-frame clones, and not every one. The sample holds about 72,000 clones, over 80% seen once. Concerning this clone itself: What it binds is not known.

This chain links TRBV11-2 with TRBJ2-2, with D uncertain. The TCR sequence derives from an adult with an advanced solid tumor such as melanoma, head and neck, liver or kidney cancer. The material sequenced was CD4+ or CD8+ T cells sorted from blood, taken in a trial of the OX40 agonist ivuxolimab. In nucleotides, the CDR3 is TGTGCCAGCAGCTTAGCCGACTTTAACACCGGGGAGCTGTTTTTT. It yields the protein CASSLADFNTGELFF. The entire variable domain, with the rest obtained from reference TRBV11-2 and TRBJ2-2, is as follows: EAGVAQSPRYKIIEKRQSVAFWCNPISGHATLYWYQQILGQGPKLLIQFQNNGVVDDSQLPKDRFSAERLKGVDSTLKIQPAKLEDSAVYLCASSLADFNTGELFFGEGSRLTVL.